This entry lists 2 T cell receptor beta chains sequenced from one sample in a study of blood T cell repertoires in COVID-19. Sequenced by immunoSEQ multiplex PCR; TCRdb stores in-frame clones only, minus some. Among some 130,000 clones listed, around 82% were seen once. Sequenced sample: PBMCs or T cells enriched from blood (not recorded which). Source of these receptors: a woman aged 50 to 65 who had recovered from COVID-19.

Only a few counts were recorded for this clone. The rearrangement links TRBV2 to TRBJ1-2, with TRBD1 identical over 8 bases. Germline V gene data show CDR1 as SNHLY and CDR2 as FYNNEI. J was trimmed by 0 bases and V by 7 bases; bases with no gene match: 13. The CDR3 runs to 17 residues. In nucleotides, the CDR3 is TGTGCCAGCACCCGAGGGGGCAGGGGGCACTCTAACTATGGCTACACCTTC. Translated, it gives CASTRGGRGHSNYGYTF.

This chain joins TRBV7-9 and TRBJ1-2; 12 bases line up with TRBD1. This CDR3 is 16 amino acids long. Germline lookup yields CDR1 SEHNR and CDR2 FQNEAQ (reference sequence). V dropped 5 bases and J dropped 3; count of bases not matched to a gene: 7. CDR3 sequence (DNA): TGTGCCAGCAGCGCTGGGACAGGGGGCTATTACTATGGCTACACCTTC. This sequence encodes CASSAGTGGYYYGYTF.